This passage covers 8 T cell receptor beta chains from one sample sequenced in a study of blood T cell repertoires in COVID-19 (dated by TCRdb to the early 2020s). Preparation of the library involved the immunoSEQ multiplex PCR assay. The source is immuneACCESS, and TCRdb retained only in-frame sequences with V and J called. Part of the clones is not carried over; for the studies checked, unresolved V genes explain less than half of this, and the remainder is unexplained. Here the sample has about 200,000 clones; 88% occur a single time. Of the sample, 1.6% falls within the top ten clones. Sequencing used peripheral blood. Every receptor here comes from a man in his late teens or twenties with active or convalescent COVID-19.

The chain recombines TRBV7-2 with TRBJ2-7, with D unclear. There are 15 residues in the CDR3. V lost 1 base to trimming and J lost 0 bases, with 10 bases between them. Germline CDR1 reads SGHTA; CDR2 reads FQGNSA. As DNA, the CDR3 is TGTGCCAGCAGCTTAGTCGCGGCAAGCTCCTACGAGCAGTACTTC. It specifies CASSLVAASSYEQYF.

The CDR3 DNA reads as TGTGCCAGCAGCCCAATTACAGGTTCCTCTGGAAACACCATATATTTT. Translating gives CASSPITGSSGNTIYF. The chain joins TRBV7-2 to TRBJ1-3, with D possibly TRBD1 on 5 matching bases. This CDR3 comprises 16 residues. The V end lost 5 bases, the J end lost 0 bases, and 14 bases lay between the germline ends. Germline V gene lookup returns CDR1 SGHTA and CDR2 FQGNSA.

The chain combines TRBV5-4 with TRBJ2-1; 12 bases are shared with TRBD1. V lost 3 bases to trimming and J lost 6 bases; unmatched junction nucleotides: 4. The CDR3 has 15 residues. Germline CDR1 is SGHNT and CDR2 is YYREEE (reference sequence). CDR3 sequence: CASSWDRGLSNEQFF. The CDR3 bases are TGTGCCAGCAGCTGGGACAGGGGGCTTAGCAATGAGCAGTTCTTC.

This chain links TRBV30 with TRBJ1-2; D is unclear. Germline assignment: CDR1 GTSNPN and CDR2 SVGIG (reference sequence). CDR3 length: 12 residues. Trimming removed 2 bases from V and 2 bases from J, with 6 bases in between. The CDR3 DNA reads TGTGCCTGGAGTTATAGAAACTATGGCTACACCTTC. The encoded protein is CAWSYRNYGYTF.

The CDR3 DNA sequence: TGTGCCAGCAGCTTAGTAGTGGCGGAGGTCTACGAGCAGTACTTC. Amino acids: CASSLVVAEVYEQYF. The chain joins TRBV7-2 to TRBJ2-7; D is possibly TRBD2 (5 bases). V was trimmed by 1 base and J by 3 bases, leaving 13 bases between them. There are 15 residues in the CDR3. Germline loops: CDR1 SGHTA, CDR2 FQGNSA.

CDR3 protein: CASSQRSQYSNQPQHF. The CDR3 DNA follows: TGTGCCAGCAGCCAGCGGTCCCAGTATAGCAATCAGCCCCAGCATTTT. The gene calls are TRBV5-6 and TRBJ1-5, with D unresolved. This CDR3 contains 16 residues. The V end was cut by 4 bases, the J end by 0 bases, with 14 bases between. The germline V gene has CDR1 SGHDT and CDR2 YYEEEE.

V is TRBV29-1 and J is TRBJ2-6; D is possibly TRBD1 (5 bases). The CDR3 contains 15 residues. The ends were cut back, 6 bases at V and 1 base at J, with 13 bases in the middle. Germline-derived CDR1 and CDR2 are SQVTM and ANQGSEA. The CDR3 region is CSVSKTVSGANVLTF. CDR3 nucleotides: TGCAGCGTATCTAAGACAGTGTCTGGGGCCAACGTCCTGACTTTC.

The CDR3 region is CASRPIRGPYEQYF. The CDR3 DNA sequence: TGTGCCAGCAGACCCATAAGGGGTCCCTACGAGCAGTACTTC. This chain connects TRBV6-4 to TRBJ2-7; tentative D call: TRBD1 (5 bases). Germline V gene sequence: CDR1 MRHNA, CDR2 SNTAGT. This CDR3 spans 14 amino acids. Between the trimmed V and J ends, which lost 6 bases and 2 bases, there was a span of 14 bases.